Listed below are T cell receptor beta chains from one sample, sequenced in a study of shared clonotypes between healthy human individuals. Repertoires were generated with immunoSEQ multiplex PCR, while TCRdb's copy carries only in-frame clones and drops some. The sample lists just over 2,000,000 clones; over 85% were seen once. The sample taken for sequencing was naive CD8+ T cells sorted from blood. Every receptor here comes from a man aged 18 to 30 in good health. Each CDR3 is given with its conserved first and last residue. A D gene is named only where the DNA matches it firmly. Expanded clones are given a class, and other clones once, few, many or no size at all.

>TRBV4-3|TRBJ2-7|.|TRBD2
TGCGCCAGCAGCCAAGACCTCGGGCGGGAGGCCTACCACGAGCAGTACTTC
CASSQDLGREAYHEQYF
>TRBV4-1|TRBJ2-7|.|TRBD2
TGCGCCAGCAGCCATCTAACTAGCGGAACCTACGAGCAGTACTTC
CASSHLTSGTYEQYF
>TRBV28|TRBJ1-2|.|.
TGTGCCAGCAGTTTGCTGGACGGACTCCCTGGCTACACCTTC
CASSLLDGLPGYTF
>TRBV5-6|TRBJ2-1|.|.
TGTGCCAGCACCCCTGGGGACTCCTACAATGAGCAGTTCTTC
CASTPGDSYNEQFF
>TRBV4-1|TRBJ2-7|.|TRBD1
TGCGCCAGCAGCATCCGGGACAGGGCCTACGAGCAGTACTTC
CASSIRDRAYEQYF
>TRBV6-1|TRBJ1-1|.|.
TGTGCCAGCAGTGAAGCTCAGGGGTACACTGAAGCTTTCTTT
CASSEAQGYTEAFF
>TRBV11-2|TRBJ2-7|.|.
TGTGCCAGCAGCTTAAAGGGGATCTCCTACGAGCAGTACTTC
CASSLKGISYEQYF
>TRBV27|TRBJ2-7|.|TRBD2
TGTGCCAGCAGTTTGCAGCGGGAGGTTCCCGAGCAGTACTTC
CASSLQREVPEQYF
>TRBV7-3|TRBJ2-1|.|TRBD2
TGTGCCAGCAGCTTAAGTGGGACTAGCTGGGACAATGAGCAGTTCTTC
CASSLSGTSWDNEQFF
>TRBV29-1|TRBJ1-2|.|.
TGCAGCGTTGGAGGGGGGCGTAACTATGGCTACACCTTC
CSVGGGRNYGYTF
>TRBV7-9|TRBJ2-7|.|.
TGTGCCAGCAGCTTGCACAGAACCTACGAGCAGTACTTC
CASSLHRTYEQYF
>TRBV2|TRBJ2-5|.|TRBD2
TGTGCCACCCATGAAAGCGGGGGATTGGAGACCCAGTACTTC
CATHESGGLETQYF
>TRBV9|TRBJ2-2|.|.
TGTGCCAGCAGCGTAGCACGGGACGGGATGGACACCGGGGAGCTGTTTTTT
CASSVARDGMDTGELFF
>TRBV9|TRBJ2-5|.|TRBD1
TGTGCCAGCAGCGGTTGGACAGGGGGGTTACAAGAGACCCAGTACTTC
CASSGWTGGLQETQYF
>TRBV27|TRBJ2-3|once|TRBD2
TGTGCCAGCAGTAAGGGGACTAGCGGGAGTGGAGATACGCAGTATTTT
CASSKGTSGSGDTQYF
>TRBV28|TRBJ2-1|many|TRBD2
TGTGCCACCCTGGGACTAGACTACAATGAGCAGTTCTTC
CATLGLDYNEQFF
>TRBV6-1|TRBJ2-7|.|TRBD1
TGTGCCAGCTCTCAATCACCGGACAGGGTCTACGAGCAGTACTTC
CASSQSPDRVYEQYF
>TRBV2|TRBJ2-5|.|TRBD2
TGTGCCAGCAATCCGGGACTAGCGGGGGGGCAAGAGACCCAGTACTTC
CASNPGLAGGQETQYF
>TRBV27|TRBJ2-1|.|.
TGTGCCAGCAGTTTAGGGGTGATGGGGTTCAATGAGCAGTTCTTC
CASSLGVMGFNEQFF
>TRBV6-1|TRBJ2-7|.|.
TGTGCCAGCAGTGAAGTGGGGTCCAGCTACGAGCAGTACTTC
CASSEVGSSYEQYF
>TRBV28|TRBJ2-1|.|.
TGTGCCAGCAGTTATGCGCTTGATACGCAGTTCTTC
CASSYALDTQFF
>TRBV10-1|TRBJ2-7|few|.
TGCGCCAGCAGTGAAGGAGTGGGTAACGAGCAGTACTTC
CASSEGVGNEQYF
>TRBV9|TRBJ2-1|.|.
TGTGCCAGCAGCGTAGCTAGTGGGGATGGTGAGCAGTTCTTC
CASSVASGDGEQFF
>TRBV4-1|TRBJ1-5|.|.
TGCGCCAGCAGCCAAGACCAAGGGGGGGCGGAGAACAATCAGCCCCAGCATTTT
CASSQDQGGAENNQPQHF
>TRBV7-9|TRBJ2-4|.|.
TGTGCCAGCAGCACCCCCGGGACCCTAGGGGACATTCAGTACTTC
CASSTPGTLGDIQYF
>TRBV15|TRBJ2-7|.|TRBD1
TGTGCCACCAGCGCGCTACAGGGGGCCGACGAGCAGTACTTC
CATSALQGADEQYF
>TRBV7-2|TRBJ1-5|.|TRBD1
TGTGCCAGCAGCGGCCACAGGGGGGACAATCAGCCCCAGCATTTT
CASSGHRGDNQPQHF
>TRBV6-1|TRBJ2-7|.|TRBD2
TGTGCCAGCTACGGACTAGCGGGTTACGAGCAGTACTTC
CASYGLAGYEQYF
>TRBV28|TRBJ2-5|.|.
TGTGCCAGCAGTGGGACAAACTTGGAGACCCAGTACTTC
CASSGTNLETQYF
>TRBV7-9|TRBJ2-3|.|TRBD2
TGTGCCAGCAGCGTACTAGCGGGAGGCACAGATACGCAGTATTTT
CASSVLAGGTDTQYF